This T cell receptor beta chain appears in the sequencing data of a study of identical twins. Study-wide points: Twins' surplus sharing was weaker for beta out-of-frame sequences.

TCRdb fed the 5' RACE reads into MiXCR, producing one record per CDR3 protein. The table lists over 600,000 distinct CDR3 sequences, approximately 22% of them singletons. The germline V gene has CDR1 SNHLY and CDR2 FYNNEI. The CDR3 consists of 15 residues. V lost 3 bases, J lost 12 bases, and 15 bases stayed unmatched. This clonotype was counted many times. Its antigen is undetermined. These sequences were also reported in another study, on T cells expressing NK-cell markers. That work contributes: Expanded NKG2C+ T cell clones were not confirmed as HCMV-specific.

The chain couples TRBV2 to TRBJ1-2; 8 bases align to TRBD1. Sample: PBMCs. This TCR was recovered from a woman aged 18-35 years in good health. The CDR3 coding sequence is TGTGCCAGCAGTGACTTCGCGGGCAGGGGGCCTTTGAACACCTTC. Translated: CASSDFAGRGPLNTF.